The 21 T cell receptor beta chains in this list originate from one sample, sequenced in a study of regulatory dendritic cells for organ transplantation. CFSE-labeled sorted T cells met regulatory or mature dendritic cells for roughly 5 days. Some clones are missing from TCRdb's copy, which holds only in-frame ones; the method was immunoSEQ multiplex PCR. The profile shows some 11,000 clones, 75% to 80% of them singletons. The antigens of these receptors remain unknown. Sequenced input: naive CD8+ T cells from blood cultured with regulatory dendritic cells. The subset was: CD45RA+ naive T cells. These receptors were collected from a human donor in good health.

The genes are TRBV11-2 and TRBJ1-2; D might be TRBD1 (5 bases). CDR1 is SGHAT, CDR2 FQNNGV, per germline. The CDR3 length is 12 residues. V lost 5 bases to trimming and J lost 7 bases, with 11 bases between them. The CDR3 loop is CASSPGGGGYTF. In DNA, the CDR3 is TGTGCCAGCAGCCCCGGGGGGGGTGGCTACACCTTC. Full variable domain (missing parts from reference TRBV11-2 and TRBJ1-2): EAGVAQSPRYKIIEKRQSVAFWCNPISGHATLYWYQQILGQGPKLLIQFQNNGVVDDSQLPKDRFSAERLKGVDSTLKIQPAKLEDSAVYLCASSPGGGGYTFGSGTRLTVV.

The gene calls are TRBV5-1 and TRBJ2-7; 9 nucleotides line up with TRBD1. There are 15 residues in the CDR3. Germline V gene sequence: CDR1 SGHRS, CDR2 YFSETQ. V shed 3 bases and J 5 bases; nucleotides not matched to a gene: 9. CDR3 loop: CASSSPGTGSNEQYF. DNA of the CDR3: TGCGCCAGCAGCTCCCCCGGGACAGGGTCGAACGAGCAGTACTTC.

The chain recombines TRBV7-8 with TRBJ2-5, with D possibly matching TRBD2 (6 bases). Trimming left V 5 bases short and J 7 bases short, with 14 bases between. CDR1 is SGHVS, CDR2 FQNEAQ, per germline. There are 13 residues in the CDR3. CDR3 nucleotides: TGTGCCAGCAGCGACCGGAGGGTGGGGACCCAGTACTTC. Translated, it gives CASSDRRVGTQYF.

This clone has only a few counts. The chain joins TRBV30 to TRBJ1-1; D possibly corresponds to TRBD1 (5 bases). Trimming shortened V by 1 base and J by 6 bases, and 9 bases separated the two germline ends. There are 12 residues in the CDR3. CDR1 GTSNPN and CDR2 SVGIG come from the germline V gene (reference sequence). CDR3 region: CAWSATASEAFF. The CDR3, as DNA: TGTGCCTGGAGTGCGACAGCGTCTGAAGCTTTCTTT.

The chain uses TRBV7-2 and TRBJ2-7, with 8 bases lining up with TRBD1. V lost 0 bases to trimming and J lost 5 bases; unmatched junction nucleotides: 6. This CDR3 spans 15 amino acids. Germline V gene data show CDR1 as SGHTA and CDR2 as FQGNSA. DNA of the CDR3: TGTGCCAGCAGCTTAGCGTTAGGACAGGGAAACGAGCAGTACTTC. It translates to CASSLALGQGNEQYF.

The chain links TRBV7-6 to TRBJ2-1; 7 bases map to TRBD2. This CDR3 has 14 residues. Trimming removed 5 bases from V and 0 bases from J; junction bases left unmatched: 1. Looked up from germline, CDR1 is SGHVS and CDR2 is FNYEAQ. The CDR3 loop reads CASSPGGSYNEQFF. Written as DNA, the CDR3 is TGTGCCAGCAGCCCGGGAGGCTCCTACAATGAGCAGTTCTTC.

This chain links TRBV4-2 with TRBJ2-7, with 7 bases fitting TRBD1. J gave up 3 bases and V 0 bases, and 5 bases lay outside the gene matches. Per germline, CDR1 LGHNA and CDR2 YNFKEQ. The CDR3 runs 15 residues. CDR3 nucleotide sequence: TGTGCCAGCAGCCAAGAATCAGGGGGATTCTACGAGCAGTACTTC. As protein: CASSQESGGFYEQYF.

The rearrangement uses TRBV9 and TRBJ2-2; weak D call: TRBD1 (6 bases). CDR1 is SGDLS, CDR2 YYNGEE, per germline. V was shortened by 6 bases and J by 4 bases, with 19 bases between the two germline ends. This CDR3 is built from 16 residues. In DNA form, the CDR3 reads TGTGCCAGCACCTTACCACAGGGTTCTAGCACCGGGGAGCTGTTTTTT. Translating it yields CASTLPQGSSTGELFF.

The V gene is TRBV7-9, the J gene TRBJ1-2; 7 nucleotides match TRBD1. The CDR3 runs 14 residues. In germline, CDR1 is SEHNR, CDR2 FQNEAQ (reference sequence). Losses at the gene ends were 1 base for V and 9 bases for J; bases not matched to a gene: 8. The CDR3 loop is CASSLGQGANRYTF. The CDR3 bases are TGTGCCAGCAGCTTAGGACAGGGCGCTAATCGCTACACCTTC.

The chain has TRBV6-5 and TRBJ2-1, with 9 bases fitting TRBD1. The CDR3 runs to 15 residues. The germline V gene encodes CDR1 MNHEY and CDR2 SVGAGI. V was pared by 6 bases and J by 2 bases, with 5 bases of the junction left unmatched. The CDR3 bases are TGTGCCAGCAGCTACAGGGGGCGCCCCTACAATGAGCAGTTCTTC. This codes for CASSYRGRPYNEQFF.

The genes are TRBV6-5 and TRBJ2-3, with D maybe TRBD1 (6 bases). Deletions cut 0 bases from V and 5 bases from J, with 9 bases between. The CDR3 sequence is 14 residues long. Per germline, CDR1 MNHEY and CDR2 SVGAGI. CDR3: CASSYSEGEDTQYF. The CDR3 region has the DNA TGTGCCAGCAGTTACTCTGAGGGGGAAGATACGCAGTATTTT.

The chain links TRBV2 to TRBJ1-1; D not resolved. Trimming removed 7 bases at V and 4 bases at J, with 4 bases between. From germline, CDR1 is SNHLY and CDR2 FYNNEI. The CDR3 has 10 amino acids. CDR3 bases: TGTGCCAGCACTTTCACTGAAGCTTTCTTT. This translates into CASTFTEAFF.

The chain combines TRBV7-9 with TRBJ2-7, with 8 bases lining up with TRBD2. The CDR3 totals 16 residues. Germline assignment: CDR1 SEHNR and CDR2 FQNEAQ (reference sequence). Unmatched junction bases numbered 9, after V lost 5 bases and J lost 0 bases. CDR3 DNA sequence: TGTGCCAGCAGCCCCCCGGGGGGGCGGTCCTCCTACGAGCAGTACTTC. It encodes CASSPPGGRSSYEQYF.

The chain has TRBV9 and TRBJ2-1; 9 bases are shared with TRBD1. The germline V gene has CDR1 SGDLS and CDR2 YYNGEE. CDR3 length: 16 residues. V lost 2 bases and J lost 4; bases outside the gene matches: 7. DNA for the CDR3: TGTGCCAGCAGCGTGACCGACAGGGGGTTTTACAATGAGCAGTTCTTC. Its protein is CASSVTDRGFYNEQFF.

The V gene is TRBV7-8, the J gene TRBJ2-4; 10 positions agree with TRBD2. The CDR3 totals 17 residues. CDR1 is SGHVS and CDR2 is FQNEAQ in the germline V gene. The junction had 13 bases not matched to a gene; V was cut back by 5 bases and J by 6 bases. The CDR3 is CASSRFSGGAAGNIQYF. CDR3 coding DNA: TGTGCCAGCAGCCGATTCAGCGGGGGGGCGGCGGGAAACATTCAGTACTTC.

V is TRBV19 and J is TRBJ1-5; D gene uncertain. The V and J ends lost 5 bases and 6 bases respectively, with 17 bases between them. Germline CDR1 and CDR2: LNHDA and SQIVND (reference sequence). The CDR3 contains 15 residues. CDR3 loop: CASSPGGGIRQPQHF. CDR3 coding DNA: TGTGCCAGTAGTCCCGGCGGCGGGATTCGTCAGCCCCAGCATTTT.

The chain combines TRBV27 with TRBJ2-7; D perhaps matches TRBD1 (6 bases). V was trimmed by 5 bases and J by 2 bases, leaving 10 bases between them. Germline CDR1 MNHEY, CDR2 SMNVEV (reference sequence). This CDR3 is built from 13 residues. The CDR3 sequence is CASSDRNTYEQYF. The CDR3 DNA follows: TGTGCCAGCAGTGACAGGAACACCTACGAGCAGTACTTC.

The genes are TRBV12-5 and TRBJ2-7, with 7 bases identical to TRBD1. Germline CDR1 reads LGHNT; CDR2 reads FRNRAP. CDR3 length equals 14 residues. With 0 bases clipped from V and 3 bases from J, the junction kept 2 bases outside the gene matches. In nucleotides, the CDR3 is TGTGCTAGTGGTTTGGTTGGGGACAGCTACGAGCAGTACTTC. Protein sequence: CASGLVGDSYEQYF.

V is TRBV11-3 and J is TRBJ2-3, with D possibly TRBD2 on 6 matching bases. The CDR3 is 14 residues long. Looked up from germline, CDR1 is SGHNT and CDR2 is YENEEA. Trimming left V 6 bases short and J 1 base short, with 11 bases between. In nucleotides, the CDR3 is TGTGCCAGCAGGACGGGGGAAGGCACAGATACGCAGTATTTT. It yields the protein CASRTGEGTDTQYF.

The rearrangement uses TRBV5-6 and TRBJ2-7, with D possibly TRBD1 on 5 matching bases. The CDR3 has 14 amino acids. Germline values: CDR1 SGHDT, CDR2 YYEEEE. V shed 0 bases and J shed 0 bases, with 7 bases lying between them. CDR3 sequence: CASSLAGSSYEQYF. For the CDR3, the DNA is TGTGCCAGCAGCTTGGCAGGGTCCTCCTACGAGCAGTACTTC.

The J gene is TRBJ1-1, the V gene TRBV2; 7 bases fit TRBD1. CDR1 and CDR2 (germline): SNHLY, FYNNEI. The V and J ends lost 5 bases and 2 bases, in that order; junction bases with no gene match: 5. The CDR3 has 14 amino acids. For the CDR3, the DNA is TGTGCCAGCAGTAGGGACAGTTTCAACACTGAAGCTTTCTTT. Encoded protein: CASSRDSFNTEAFF.